Sequencing of this T cell receptor (beta chain) was carried out in a study of T cells after yellow fever vaccination (dated by TCRdb to between 2018 and 2021). Describing the broader study: Libraries from fractions with low cell numbers were prepared with the SMART-Seq v4 Ultra Low Input RNA kit. To follow T-cell clones before and after both primary and booster YFV17D yellow fever vaccination, bulk TCR alpha and beta repertoires underwent longitudinal sequencing. The cohort comprised two healthy male donors, one aged 18 to 30 and one aged 30 to 40 years. Blood was collected at multiple timepoints before and after primary and secondary immunization, and bulk PBMC replicates and cell subsets were isolated.

The label giving this sample's treatment or condition can be read as: live attenuated yellow fever vaccine strain. At every blood-draw timepoint, two biological replicates of bulk PBMCs were collected. A standard Ficoll-Paque protocol was used to isolate PBMCs from peripheral blood. TriZol was used to extract RNA from bulk PBMCs, from CD4 and CD8 fractions, and from dextramer-positive and dextramer-negative fractions. TCR cDNA was synthesized by 5'RACE template switching, which introduced a universal primer site and unique molecular identifiers. cDNA synthesis was primed from both the TCR alpha and TCR beta constant segments. Library amplification used two PCR steps, and the second PCR step added sample barcodes and sequencing adapters. Sequencing of the libraries was done on either Illumina HiSeq 2500 (2x100 bp) or NovaSeq (2x150 bp). From the authors' description of their analysis: MIGEC was used to demultiplex reads and collapse the reads into UMI consensus sequences, and MiXCR was used for V(D)J alignment. Clonotypes responding to the vaccine were identified with edgeR on replicate PBMC samples, with the criteria of FDR below 0.01 and a log2 fold change above 5 up to day 15. Each bulk clonotype received a CD4 or CD8 identity based on whether the sequenced CD4 or CD8 repertoire contained that clonotype at higher abundance. TCRdb trimmed the raw reads at Q25, called clones with MiXCR and kept productive beta chains. Rows matching on CDR3 protein sequence are summarized as one entry with the most common DNA and genes. TCRdb's processing, not the authors', yielded these V and J calls. Within this sample are about 580,000 distinct CDR3 sequences, with about 17% of them counted one time only. In total, the top ten clones hold 17% of the sample.

Results and caveats for the whole study, not just this receptor: Compared with the primary T-cell response, the secondary T-cell response was weaker but faster, peaking on day 5 rather than day 15. Because only a couple of donors were included in the study, the extent to which the findings can be generalized is limited. A small share of clonotypes occurred in both CD4 and CD8 compartments, likely arising from convergent recombination. Computational filtering was needed because FACS-sorted repertoires could contain abundant contaminating clonotypes from the bulk population. Most clones expanded after primary vaccination (almost 98% of CD4 and roughly 90% of CD8) were re-detected after the booster, suggesting that broad memory maintenance occurred.

A few counts support this clonotype. Its antigen target is currently unknown. No clone much larger than this one lies a single base away; base qualities are absent. The V and J ends are trimmed by 5 bases and 5 bases, leaving 7 bases between them. The germline V gene encodes CDR1 SEHNR and CDR2 FQNEAQ (reference sequence). CDR3 length: 13 amino acids, cysteine to phenylalanine. Left in the record is the CDR3 DNA by itself, 39 bases read in frame from the first base. The sequence is built from TRBV7-9 and TRBJ1-6; the D gene cannot be named for sure. The material was PBMCs, obtained 5 to 6 days after the first yellow fever vaccination. This clonotype was sampled from a man younger than 35 who received the YFV17D yellow fever vaccine. The nucleotide sequence is TGTGCCAGCAGCCGCAGCGATAATTCACCCCTCCACTTT. Its translation reads: CASSRSDNSPLHF.